A single sample is the source of the 21 T cell receptor beta chains below, sequenced in a study of shared clonotypes between healthy human individuals. TCRdb's copy holds only in-frame clones and misses some; the assay was immunoSEQ multiplex PCR. The table shows about half a million clones, with over 70% occurring only once. Sample: PBMCs. These receptors came from a woman in her forties in good health. Some clones in this sample may be carry-over from other donors' samples.

This clone appeared once. A much larger clonotype is one base distant, so this may be a read error. V and J are TRBV27 and TRBJ2-1; 7 bases agree with TRBD2. The CDR3 consists of 14 residues. V lost 3 bases, J lost 2 bases, and 1 base stayed unmatched. CDR1 MNHEY and CDR2 SMNVEV come from the germline V gene (reference sequence). This CDR3 is CASSFRGAYNEQFF. The DNA of the CDR3 is TGTGCCAGCAGTTTCCGGGGGGCCTACAATGAGCAGTTCTTC.

V and J are TRBV7-2 and TRBJ2-1, with 10 nucleotides matching TRBD2. The length of the CDR3 is 14 residues. CDR1 and CDR2 (germline): SGHTA, FQGNSA. Trimming cost V 3 bases and J 4 bases; bases outside gene matches: 0. CDR3 residues: CASSLTSGYNEQFF. As DNA, the CDR3 is TGTGCCAGCAGCTTGACTAGCGGGTACAATGAGCAGTTCTTC.

The rearrangement joins TRBV13 to TRBJ2-5; D unclear. V dropped 1 base and J dropped 5 bases, with 5 bases sitting between them. Germline CDR1 PRHDT, CDR2 FYEKMQ (reference sequence). The CDR3 runs to 12 residues. CDR3 in DNA: TGTGCCAGCAGCTTAGATGGTGAGACCCAGTACTTC. Translation gives CASSLDGETQYF. The full variable domain, in which reference TRBV13 and TRBJ2-5 provide the parts outside the CDR3, is AAGVIQSPRHLIKEKRETATLKCYPIPRHDTVYWYQQGPGQDPQFLISFYEKMQSDKGSIPDRFSAQQFSDYHSELNMSSLELGDSALYFCASSLDGETQYFGPGTRLLVL.

With regard to this clone: A read error likely explains this, since a far larger clone differs by one base. The V gene is TRBV29-1, the J gene TRBJ2-3; D is tentatively TRBD1 or TRBD2 (5 bases each). The CDR3 extends over 13 amino acids. Per the germline V gene, CDR1 is SQVTM and CDR2 is ANQGSEA. CDR3 region: CSGESYFTGTQYF. The DNA of the CDR3 is TGCAGCGGGGAGAGCTACTTCACAGGTACGCAGTATTTT.

As regards this clone: It is likely a read error: a sequence one base away is far more abundant. The V gene is TRBV6-6, the J gene TRBJ2-1; no reliable D call. There are 12 residues in the CDR3. V lost 6 bases to trimming and J lost 8 bases, with 11 bases between them. CDR1 and CDR2 (germline): MNHNY, SVGAGI (reference sequence). The CDR3 sequence: CASSPLVHEQFF. DNA of the CDR3: TGTGCCAGCAGCCCCCTGGTGCATGAGCAGTTCTTC.

About this clone: This likely reflects a read error, since a far larger clone is one base away. Other DNA sequences in the sample encode the same CDR3. The chain couples TRBV28 to TRBJ1-1, with D perhaps TRBD1 (6 bases). This CDR3 contains 15 residues. Germline lookup yields CDR1 MDHEN and CDR2 SYDVKM. Here the CDR3 reads CASNPGDLWDTEAFF. In DNA form, the CDR3 reads TGTGCCAGCAATCCGGGCGACTTGTGGGACACTGAGGCTTTCTTT.

The rearrangement joins TRBV7-2 to TRBJ1-5, with D hard to call. Germline lookup yields CDR1 SGHTA and CDR2 FQGNSA. V lost 4 bases and J 4 bases, leaving 17 bases between the germline ends. The CDR3 runs 16 residues. CDR3 region: CASSSQARLGNQPQHF. The CDR3 DNA sequence: TGTGCCAGCAGCTCGCAGGCCAGGTTGGGGAATCAGCCCCAGCATTTT.

The genes are TRBV4-2 and TRBJ2-3, with a possible D match to TRBD2 (6 bases). The CDR3 is 15 residues long. Trimming removed 0 bases at V and 2 bases at J, with 9 bases between. CDR1 is LGHNA, CDR2 YNFKEQ, per germline. CDR3 coding DNA: TGTGCCAGCAGCCAAGAGGCGGGGCCCACAGATACGCAGTATTTT. It translates to CASSQEAGPTDTQYF.

The chain uses TRBV4-2 and TRBJ2-7; 11 nucleotides line up with TRBD2. V dropped 2 bases and J dropped 2; count of bases not matched to a gene: 11. Looked up from germline, CDR1 is LGHNA and CDR2 is YNFKEQ. The CDR3 loop spans 18 amino acids. The CDR3 region is CASSQNLAGGSFTYEQYF. As DNA, the CDR3 is TGTGCCAGCAGCCAAAACCTAGCGGGAGGTTCCTTTACCTACGAGCAGTACTTC.

This clone was seen a few times. V is TRBV7-3 and J is TRBJ2-3; 15 bases agree with TRBD2. Looked up from germline, CDR1 is SGHTA and CDR2 is FQGTGA. V dropped 8 bases and J dropped 4; count of bases not matched to a gene: 7. The CDR3 is made up of 16 amino acids. The CDR3 spells CASQEGTSGRSDTQYF. The CDR3 DNA reads as TGTGCCAGCCAGGAGGGGACTAGCGGGAGGTCAGATACGCAGTATTTT.

A remark on this clone: The sample carries other DNA sequences with the same CDR3. V is TRBV5-1 and J is TRBJ1-5, with 7 bases identical to TRBD1. Germline V gene lookup returns CDR1 SGHRS and CDR2 YFSETQ. The V gene end was trimmed by 1 base and the J gene end by 2 bases; junction bases not matched to a gene: 0. The CDR3 loop spans 14 amino acids. CDR3 DNA sequence: TGCGCCAGCAGCTTGACAGGGGGCAATCAGCCCCAGCATTTT. Translating gives CASSLTGGNQPQHF.

This clone was seen just once. The rearrangement links TRBV11-1 to TRBJ2-5; D remains unclear. Trimming cost V 7 bases and J 5 bases, with 17 bases left between them. Germline CDR1 SGHAT, CDR2 FQDESV (reference sequence). The length of the CDR3 is 14 residues. The CDR3 DNA follows: TGTGCCAGCATGGGCCCCCCCCGCGCGGAGACCCAGTACTTC. Amino acid sequence: CASMGPPRAETQYF.

The chain joins TRBV28 to TRBJ1-5; no clear D. The V gene lost 2 bases and the J gene lost 7 bases, with 6 bases spanning the gap. The CDR3 sequence is 12 residues long. Per the germline V gene, CDR1 is MDHEN and CDR2 is SYDVKM. The CDR3 DNA reads as TGTGCCAGCAGTTTAATGGAACAGCCCCAGCATTTT. Amino acid sequence: CASSLMEQPQHF.

The rearrangement links TRBV19 to TRBJ2-2; D may correspond to TRBD1 or TRBD2 (5 bases each). This CDR3 has 14 residues. Trimming left V 4 bases short and J 7 bases short, with 13 bases between. Germline-derived CDR1 and CDR2 are LNHDA and SQIVND (reference sequence). In nucleotides, the CDR3 is TGTGCCAGTAGTAATATGGGGGAAATCGGGGAGCTGTTTTTT. Its translation: CASSNMGEIGELFF.

J is TRBJ2-3 and V is TRBV7-9; D is perhaps TRBD1 or TRBD2 (5 bases each). This CDR3 is 12 amino acids long. Germline V CDR1 and CDR2: SEHNR, FQNEAQ (reference sequence). V was shortened by 11 bases and J by 5 bases, with 14 bases between the two germline ends. CDR3 residues: CAGQRGVDTQYF. CDR3 coding DNA: TGTGCCGGTCAACGAGGGGTAGATACGCAGTATTTT.

Here the CDR3 reads CASSPRPGRSTEAFF. The CDR3, as DNA: TGTGCCAGTAGTCCACGCCCAGGGAGGTCCACTGAAGCTTTCTTT. The J gene is TRBJ1-1, the V gene TRBV19; a weak D match, TRBD1 (5 bases). The germline V gene has CDR1 LNHDA and CDR2 SQIVND (reference sequence). V gave up 5 bases and J gave up 4 bases, with 17 bases separating them. The CDR3 contains 15 residues.

This chain uses TRBV30 with TRBJ1-1; a weak D match, TRBD1 (5 bases). The CDR3 totals 10 residues. The germline gives CDR1 GTSNPN, CDR2 SVGIG (reference sequence). V was clipped by 8 bases and J by 7 bases, with 11 bases between them. DNA for the CDR3: TGTGCCGTGAGGACACATGAAGCTTTCTTT. It encodes CAVRTHEAFF.

The V call is TRBV11-3, the J call TRBJ2-1; 7 bases align to TRBD2. The V segment lost 0 bases and the J segment 9 bases; nucleotides outside the gene matches: 8. The CDR3 is 15 residues long. Germline V gene data show CDR1 as SGHNT and CDR2 as YENEEA. The CDR3 nucleotides are TGTGCCAGCAGCTTAGATAGGGACTATGCAGGTGAGCAGTTCTTC. Its protein is CASSLDRDYAGEQFF. Using reference TRBV11-3 and TRBJ2-1 for the parts outside the CDR3, the full variable domain is EAGVVQSPRYKIIEKKQPVAFWCNPISGHNTLYWYLQNLGQGPELLIRYENEEAVDDSQLPKDRFSAERLKGVDSTLKIQPAELGDSAVYLCASSLDRDYAGEQFFGPGTRLTVL.

With respect to this clone: A read error is likely here: a far larger clone is one base away. The same CDR3 arises from other DNA sequences in this sample as well. This rearrangement joins TRBV6-4 to TRBJ2-3; 9 nucleotides agree with TRBD2. The CDR3 contains 15 residues. Germline loops: CDR1 MRHNA, CDR2 SNTAGT. The CDR3 DNA follows: TGTGCCAGCAGTGAGGCGGGAGGGGGCACAGATACGCAATATTTT. Translation gives CASSEAGGGTDTQYF.

This clone was seen a few times. The DNA of the CDR3 is TGTGCCAGCTCCGGACAGGGGGCGCGAGGCTACACCTTC. Its translation: CASSGQGARGYTF. The genes are TRBV7-3 and TRBJ1-2; 11 nucleotides match TRBD1. With 8 bases clipped from V and 8 bases from J, the junction kept 7 bases outside the gene matches. Looked up from germline, CDR1 is SGHTA and CDR2 is FQGTGA. The CDR3 is 13 residues long.

This chain links TRBV5-6 with TRBJ2-7; 9 positions agree with TRBD2. The CDR3 length is 13 residues. V trimming: 0 bases; J trimming: 7 bases; junction bases outside the gene matches: 2. Per the germline V gene, CDR1 is SGHDT and CDR2 is YYEEEE. CDR3 DNA sequence: TGTGCCAGCAGCTTGGCACTAGCGGGTGAGCAGTACTTC. Translated: CASSLALAGEQYF.